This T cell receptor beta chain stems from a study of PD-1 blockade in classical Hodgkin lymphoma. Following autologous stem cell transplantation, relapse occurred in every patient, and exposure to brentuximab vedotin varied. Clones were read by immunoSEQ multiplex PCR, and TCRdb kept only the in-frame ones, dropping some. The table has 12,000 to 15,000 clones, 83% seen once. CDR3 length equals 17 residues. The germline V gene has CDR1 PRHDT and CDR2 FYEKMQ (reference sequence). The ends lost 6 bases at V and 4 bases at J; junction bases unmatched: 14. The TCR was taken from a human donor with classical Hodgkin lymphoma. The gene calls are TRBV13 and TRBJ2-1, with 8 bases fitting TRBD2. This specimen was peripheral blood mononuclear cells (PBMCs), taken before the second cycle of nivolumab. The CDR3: CASSQNPLAASYNEQFF. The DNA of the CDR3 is TGTGCCAGCAGTCAGAATCCACTAGCGGCCTCTTACAATGAGCAGTTCTTC. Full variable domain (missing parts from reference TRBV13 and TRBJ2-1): AAGVIQSPRHLIKEKRETATLKCYPIPRHDTVYWYQQGPGQDPQFLISFYEKMQSDKGSIPDRFSAQQFSDYHSELNMSSLELGDSALYFCASSQNPLAASYNEQFFGPGTRLTVL.